These 24 T cell receptor beta chains originate from one sample sequenced in a study of blood T cell repertoires in COVID-19. TCRdb keeps only in-frame clones here, not all; method: immunoSEQ multiplex PCR. The data hold about 68,000 clones, with less than 95% observed a single time. Material: peripheral blood. The origin of the receptors is a man aged 50 to 60 with COVID-19, enrolled during active disease.

V and J are TRBV6-2 or TRBV6-3 and TRBJ2-5, with 11 bases aligning to TRBD1. Looked up from germline, CDR1 is MNHEY and CDR2 is SVGEGT. The CDR3 is 14 residues long. The V and J ends lost 5 bases and 3 bases, in that order; junction bases with no gene match: 2. CDR3 loop: CASSRGQGEETQYF. Here the CDR3 DNA reads TGTGCCAGCAGTCGGGGACAGGGGGAAGAGACCCAGTACTTC.

The chain employs TRBV5-6 and TRBJ2-5; D is undetermined. The CDR3 consists of 13 residues. Germline loops: CDR1 SGHDT, CDR2 YYEEEE. Trimming removed 0 bases at V and 2 bases at J, with 5 bases between. Here the CDR3 DNA reads TGTGCCAGCAGCTTGGGACTGCAAGAGACCCAGTACTTC. Protein sequence: CASSLGLQETQYF. The complete variable domain, with remaining parts taken from reference TRBV5-6 and TRBJ2-5, reads DAGVTQSPTHLIKTRGQQVTLRCSPKSGHDTVSWYQQALGQGPQFIFQYYEEEERQRGNFPDRFSGHQFPNYSSELNVNALLLGDSALYLCASSLGLQETQYFGPGTRLLVL.

This chain connects TRBV5-5 to TRBJ1-1; no reliable D call. Germline CDR1 and CDR2: SGHKS and YYEKEE (reference sequence). The V end lost 2 bases, the J end lost 5 bases, and 10 bases lay between the germline ends. There are 13 residues in the CDR3. The CDR3 reads CASSFLTGTEAFF. CDR3 DNA sequence: TGTGCCAGCAGCTTCTTAACGGGGACTGAAGCTTTCTTT.

This clone was seen a few times. This sequence joins TRBV7-9 and TRBJ2-7, with 10 bases aligning to TRBD1. This CDR3 has 15 amino acids. Per the germline V gene, CDR1 is SEHNR and CDR2 is FQNEAQ (reference sequence). The J segment lost 2 bases and the V segment lost 3 bases, leaving 4 bases of the junction unmatched. CDR3 sequence reads: CASSLGQGPTYEQYF. DNA of the CDR3: TGTGCCAGCAGCTTGGGACAGGGGCCAACCTACGAGCAGTACTTC.

V is TRBV28 and J is TRBJ2-1; D may be TRBD2 (6 bases). This CDR3 spans 14 amino acids. CDR1 and CDR2 from the germline V gene are MDHEN and SYDVKM. The V end lost 5 bases, the J end lost 7 bases, and 15 bases lay between the germline ends. CDR3 residues: CASSRDLGLNEQFF. In DNA form, the CDR3 reads TGTGCCAGCAGTCGGGACTTGGGTCTGAATGAGCAGTTCTTC.

This chain joins TRBV6-2 or TRBV6-3 and TRBJ2-4; D gene unclear. The CDR3 extends over 13 amino acids. The V end lost 4 bases, the J end lost 7 bases, and 11 bases lay between the germline ends. CDR1 is MNHEY, CDR2 SVGEGT, per germline. The CDR3 loop is CASSFISGNIQYF. The CDR3 nucleotides are TGTGCCAGCAGTTTTATCTCCGGGAACATTCAGTACTTC.

This rearrangement joins TRBV29-1 to TRBJ2-3; possible D gene TRBD2, 5 bases. The CDR3 sequence is 14 residues long. Germline lookup yields CDR1 SQVTM and CDR2 ANQGSEA. V lost 5 bases, J lost 1 base, and 13 bases lay in between. This chain's CDR3 is CSVRKYGGTDTQYF. CDR3 coding DNA: TGCAGCGTTAGAAAATACGGGGGCACAGATACGCAGTATTTT.

J is TRBJ2-3 and V is TRBV29-1, with D perhaps TRBD2 (5 bases). The CDR3 totals 13 residues. Trimming stripped 4 bases from V and 0 bases from J, with 8 bases between. Germline-derived CDR1 and CDR2 are SQVTM and ANQGSEA. CDR3 loop: CSVATGSTDTQYF. For the CDR3, the DNA is TGCAGCGTTGCGACGGGGAGCACAGATACGCAGTATTTT.

The chain employs TRBV4-2 and TRBJ2-5, with D perhaps TRBD1 (5 bases). V was trimmed by 0 bases and J by 0 bases, leaving 11 bases between them. The CDR3 is 16 amino acids. Germline CDR1 and CDR2: LGHNA and YNFKEQ. This CDR3 is CASSQDQRQYQETQYF. CDR3 nucleotide sequence: TGTGCCAGCAGCCAAGACCAGCGACAGTACCAAGAGACCCAGTACTTC.

This clone occurred once. The V call is TRBV5-6, the J call TRBJ2-5; D gene unclear. CDR3 length: 13 amino acids. Trimming left V 3 bases short and J 3 bases short, with 9 bases between. CDR1 and CDR2 (germline): SGHDT, YYEEEE. Here the CDR3 reads CASSSPAEETQYF. CDR3 bases: TGTGCCAGCAGCTCTCCCGCGGAAGAGACCCAGTACTTC.

The chain has TRBV7-2 and TRBJ2-5; D not resolved. CDR1 SGHTA and CDR2 FQGNSA come from the germline V gene. The CDR3 length is 14 residues. Trimming left V 1 base short and J 4 bases short, with 10 bases between. The CDR3 sequence is CASSLDPVGETQYF. The CDR3, as DNA: TGTGCCAGCAGCTTAGATCCGGTCGGAGAGACCCAGTACTTC.

The sample holds a few counts of this clone. V and J are TRBV6-1 and TRBJ1-5; TRBD1 is a possible D gene (6 bases). CDR3 size: 18 residues. Trimming shortened V by 3 bases and J by 1 base, and 19 bases separated the two germline ends. The germline gives CDR1 MNHNS, CDR2 SASEGT. CDR3 protein: CASSDGGARGISNQPQHF. In DNA, the CDR3 is TGTGCCAGCAGTGACGGGGGGGCGCGAGGTATCAGCAATCAGCCCCAGCATTTT.

The chain is built from TRBV18 and TRBJ2-7; 13 bases match TRBD2. Germline V CDR1 and CDR2: KGHSH, LQKENI. V trimming: 4 bases; J trimming: 6 bases; junction bases outside the gene matches: 6. The CDR3 is 15 residues long. In DNA, the CDR3 is TGTGCCAGCTCACTTACGGGACTAGCGGGATCCGAGCAGTACTTC. This sequence encodes CASSLTGLAGSEQYF.

The chain employs TRBV9 and TRBJ2-2; the D gene is possibly TRBD1 (6 bases). From germline, CDR1 is SGDLS and CDR2 YYNGEE. This CDR3 spans 18 amino acids. The ends were cut back, 0 bases at V and 6 bases at J, with 21 bases in the middle. The chain's CDR3 is CASSVVLGGRSNPGELFF. Written as DNA, the CDR3 is TGTGCCAGCAGCGTAGTGTTAGGGGGTAGGAGTAACCCCGGGGAGCTGTTTTTT. Full variable domain (rest looked up from reference TRBV9 and TRBJ2-2): DSGVTQTPKHLITATGQRVTLRCSPRSGDLSVYWYQQSLDQGLQFLIQYYNGEERAKGNILERFSAQQFPDLHSELNLSSLELGDSALYFCASSVVLGGRSNPGELFFGEGSRLTVL.

The chain couples TRBV9 to TRBJ1-1, with 7 bases aligning to TRBD1. J was trimmed by 3 bases and V by 0 bases; bases with no gene match: 5. The CDR3 is made up of 15 amino acids. Looked up from germline, CDR1 is SGDLS and CDR2 is YYNGEE. The CDR3 region has the DNA TGTGCCAGCAGCGTAGTACAGGGGACCTACACTGAAGCTTTCTTT. As protein: CASSVVQGTYTEAFF.

The V call is TRBV10-3, the J call TRBJ2-5; 7 nucleotides match TRBD2. The CDR3 spans 13 residues. Trimming at V came to 8 bases and at J to 5 bases, leaving 8 bases not matched to a gene. Germline V gene data show CDR1 as ENHRY and CDR2 as SYGVKD. CDR3 in DNA: TGTGCCATCGCTGCGGGAGCGGGGGAGACCCAGTACTTC. Translating gives CAIAAGAGETQYF.

This chain joins TRBV11-2 and TRBJ2-3; TRBD1 agrees at 9 bases. The CDR3 has 15 amino acids. Germline lookup yields CDR1 SGHAT and CDR2 FQNNGV. With 3 bases clipped from V and 6 bases from J, the junction kept 7 bases outside the gene matches. CDR3: CASSLGDRVADTQYF. The CDR3 DNA reads as TGTGCCAGCAGCTTGGGGGACAGGGTAGCGGATACGCAGTATTTT.

V is TRBV19 and J is TRBJ2-3; perhaps TRBD2 as D (5 bases). CDR1 and CDR2 from the germline V gene are LNHDA and SQIVND (reference sequence). The CDR3 loop spans 16 amino acids. V shed 8 bases and J shed 0 bases, with 18 bases lying between them. This CDR3 reads CASSGPGSPSTDTQYF. The CDR3 DNA reads TGTGCCAGTTCAGGACCGGGGAGCCCTAGCACAGATACGCAGTATTTT.

This chain's CDR3 is CSVEMGRREQYF. In DNA, the CDR3 is TGCAGCGTTGAAATGGGGCGAAGAGAGCAGTACTTC. V usage is TRBV29-1 and J usage is TRBJ2-7, with D tentatively TRBD1 (5 bases). There are 12 residues in the CDR3. From germline, CDR1 is SQVTM and CDR2 ANQGSEA. The ends were cut back, 2 bases at V and 7 bases at J, with 12 bases in the middle.

This clone is a singleton in its sample. The rearrangement uses TRBV5-3 and TRBJ1-2; no firm D call. TRBV5-3 counts as an open reading frame of uncertain function. The CDR3 covers 13 residues. V dropped 4 bases and J dropped 0 bases, with 7 bases sitting between them. The CDR3 here is CARSTRANYGYTF. For the CDR3, the DNA is TGTGCCAGAAGCACCCGGGCTAACTATGGCTACACCTTC.

This CDR3 reads CARSLSLRAYGYTF. CDR3 coding DNA: TGTGCCAGAAGCTTGTCGCTCAGGGCCTATGGCTACACCTTC. The chain links TRBV5-3 to TRBJ1-2; D might be TRBD1 (5 bases). TRBV5-3 is an open reading frame, and its role is uncertain. Trimming stripped 1 base from V and 4 bases from J, with 11 bases between. The CDR3 runs to 14 residues.

The chain combines TRBV29-1 with TRBJ1-2; unclear D gene. The CDR3 consists of 11 residues. Germline V gene sequence: CDR1 SQVTM, CDR2 ANQGSEA. The V end lost 4 bases, the J end lost 5 bases, and 8 bases lay between the germline ends. The chain's CDR3 is CSVGGDYGYTF. DNA for the CDR3: TGCAGCGTTGGCGGGGATTATGGCTACACCTTC.

As DNA, the CDR3 is TGCAGCGTTGGAGGACTGACAAACACCGGGGAGCTGTTTTTT. It translates to CSVGGLTNTGELFF. The genes are TRBV29-1 and TRBJ2-2, with D possibly TRBD2 on 5 matching bases. Germline V CDR1 and CDR2: SQVTM, ANQGSEA. V was clipped by 4 bases and J by 2 bases, with 11 bases between them. The CDR3 loop spans 14 amino acids.

This chain uses TRBV18 with TRBJ1-2; D ambiguous. The CDR3 consists of 15 residues. From germline, CDR1 is KGHSH and CDR2 LQKENI. V shed 3 bases and J shed 6 bases, with 17 bases lying between them. This CDR3 reads CASSPDLQVTDGYTF. Here the CDR3 DNA reads TGTGCCAGCTCACCCGACCTTCAGGTAACGGATGGCTACACCTTC.